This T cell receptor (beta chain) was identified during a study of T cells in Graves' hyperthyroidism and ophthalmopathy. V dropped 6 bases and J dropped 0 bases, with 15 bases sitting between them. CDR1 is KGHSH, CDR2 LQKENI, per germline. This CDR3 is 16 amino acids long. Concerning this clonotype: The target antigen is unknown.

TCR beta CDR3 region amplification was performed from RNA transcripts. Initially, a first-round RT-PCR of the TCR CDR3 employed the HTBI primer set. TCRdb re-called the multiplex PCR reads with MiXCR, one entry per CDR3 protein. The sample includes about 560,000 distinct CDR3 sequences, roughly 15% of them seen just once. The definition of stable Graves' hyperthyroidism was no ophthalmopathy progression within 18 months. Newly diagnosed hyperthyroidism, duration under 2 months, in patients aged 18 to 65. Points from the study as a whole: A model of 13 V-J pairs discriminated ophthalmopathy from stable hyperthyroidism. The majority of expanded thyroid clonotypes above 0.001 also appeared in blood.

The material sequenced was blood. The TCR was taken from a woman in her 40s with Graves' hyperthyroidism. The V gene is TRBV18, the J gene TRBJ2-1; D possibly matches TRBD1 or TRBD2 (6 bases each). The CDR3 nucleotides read TGTGCCAGCTCGCGGGCCGGGGGCAGCTCCTACAATGAGCAGTTCTTC. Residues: CASSRAGGSSYNEQFF.